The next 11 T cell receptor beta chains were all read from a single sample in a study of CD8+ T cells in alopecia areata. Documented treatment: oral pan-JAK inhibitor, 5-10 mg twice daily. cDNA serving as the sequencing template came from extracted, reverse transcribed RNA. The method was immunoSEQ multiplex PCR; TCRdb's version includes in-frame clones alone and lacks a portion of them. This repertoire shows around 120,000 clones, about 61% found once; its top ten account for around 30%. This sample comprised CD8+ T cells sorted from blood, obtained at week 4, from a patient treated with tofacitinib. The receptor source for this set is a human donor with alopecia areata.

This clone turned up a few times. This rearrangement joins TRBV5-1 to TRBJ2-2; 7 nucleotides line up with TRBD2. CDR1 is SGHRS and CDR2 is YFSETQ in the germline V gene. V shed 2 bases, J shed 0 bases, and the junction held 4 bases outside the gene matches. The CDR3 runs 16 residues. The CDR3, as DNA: TGCGCCAGCAGCTTCCGTGGGGGGGCGAACACCGGGGAGCTGTTTTTT. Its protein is CASSFRGGANTGELFF. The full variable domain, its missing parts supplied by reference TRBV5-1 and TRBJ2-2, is KAGVTQTPRYLIKTRGQQVTLSCSPISGHRSVSWYQQTPGQGLQFLFEYFSETQRNKGNFPGRFSGRQFSNSRSEMNVSTLELGDSALYLCASSFRGGANTGELFFGEGSRLTVL.

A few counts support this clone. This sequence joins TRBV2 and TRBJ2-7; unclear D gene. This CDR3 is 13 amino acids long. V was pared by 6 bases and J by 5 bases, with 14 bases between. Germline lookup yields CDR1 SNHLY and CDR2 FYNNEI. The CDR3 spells CASRDGNIHEQYF. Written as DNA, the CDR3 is TGTGCCAGCAGGGACGGAAACATCCACGAGCAGTACTTC.

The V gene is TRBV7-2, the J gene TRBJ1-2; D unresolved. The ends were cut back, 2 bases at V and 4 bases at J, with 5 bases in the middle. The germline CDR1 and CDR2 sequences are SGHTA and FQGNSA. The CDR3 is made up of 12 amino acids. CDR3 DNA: TGTGCCAGCAGCTTAATCAGCTATGGCTACACCTTC. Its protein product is CASSLISYGYTF.

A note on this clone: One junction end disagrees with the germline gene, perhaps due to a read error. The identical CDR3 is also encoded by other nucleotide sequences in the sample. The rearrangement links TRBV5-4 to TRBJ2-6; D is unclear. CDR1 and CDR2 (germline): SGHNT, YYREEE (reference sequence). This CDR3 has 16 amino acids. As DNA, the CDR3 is TGCGCCAGCAGCCAAGATCTAGGGACTGGGGCCAACGTCCTGACTTTC. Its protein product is CASSQDLGTGANVLTF. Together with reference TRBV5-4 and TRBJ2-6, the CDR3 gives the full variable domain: ETGVTQSPTHLIKTRGQQVTLRCSSQSGHNTVSWYQQALGQGPQFIFQYYREEENGRGNFPPRFSGLQFPNYSSELNVNALELDDSALYLCASSQDLGTGANVLTFGAGSRLTVL.

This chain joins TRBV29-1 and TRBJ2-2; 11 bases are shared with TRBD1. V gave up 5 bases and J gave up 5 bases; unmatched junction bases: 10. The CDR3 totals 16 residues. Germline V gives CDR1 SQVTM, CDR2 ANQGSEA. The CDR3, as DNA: TGCAGCGTTACTAAACCGGACAGGGGGCGAACCGGGGAGCTGTTTTTT. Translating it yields CSVTKPDRGRTGELFF.

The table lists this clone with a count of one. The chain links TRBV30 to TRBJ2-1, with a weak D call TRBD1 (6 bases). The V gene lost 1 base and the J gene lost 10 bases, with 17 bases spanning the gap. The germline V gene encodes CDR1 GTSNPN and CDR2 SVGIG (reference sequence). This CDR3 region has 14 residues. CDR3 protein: CAWSALMGAGEQFF. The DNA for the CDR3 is TGTGCCTGGAGTGCTCTTATGGGGGCTGGGGAGCAGTTCTTC.

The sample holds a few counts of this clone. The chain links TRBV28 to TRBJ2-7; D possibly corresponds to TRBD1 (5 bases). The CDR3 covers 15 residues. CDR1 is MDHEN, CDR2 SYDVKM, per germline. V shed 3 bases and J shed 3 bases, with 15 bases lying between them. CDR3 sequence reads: CASSLGPTDSYEQYF. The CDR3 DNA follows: TGTGCCAGCAGTTTGGGGCCCACCGACAGCTACGAGCAGTACTTC.

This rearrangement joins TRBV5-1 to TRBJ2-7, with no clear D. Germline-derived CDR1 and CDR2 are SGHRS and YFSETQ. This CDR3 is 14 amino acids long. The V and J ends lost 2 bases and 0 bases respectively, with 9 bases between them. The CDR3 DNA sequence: TGCGCCAGCAGCTTAGGACGGACCTCCTACGAGCAGTACTTC. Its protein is CASSLGRTSYEQYF.

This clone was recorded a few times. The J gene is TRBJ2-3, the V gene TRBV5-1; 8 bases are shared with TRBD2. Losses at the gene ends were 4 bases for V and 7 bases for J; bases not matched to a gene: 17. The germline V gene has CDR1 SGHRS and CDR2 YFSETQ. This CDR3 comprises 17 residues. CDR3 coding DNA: TGCGCCAGCAGCCCCCCCGCAAGCGGGACTAGGGACCATACGCAGTATTTT. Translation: CASSPPASGTRDHTQYF.

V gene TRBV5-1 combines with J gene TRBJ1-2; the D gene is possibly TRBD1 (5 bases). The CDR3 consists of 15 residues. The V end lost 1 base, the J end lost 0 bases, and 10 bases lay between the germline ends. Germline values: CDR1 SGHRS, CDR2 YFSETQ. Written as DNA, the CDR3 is TGCGCCAGCAGCTTGTTTGGGGGAACTAACTATGGCTACACCTTC. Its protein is CASSLFGGTNYGYTF.

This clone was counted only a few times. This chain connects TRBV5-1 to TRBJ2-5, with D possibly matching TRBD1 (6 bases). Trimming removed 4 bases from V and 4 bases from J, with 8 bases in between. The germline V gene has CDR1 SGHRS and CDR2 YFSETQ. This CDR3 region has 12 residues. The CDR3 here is CASSPRGETQYF. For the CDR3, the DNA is TGCGCCAGCAGCCCCAGGGGAGAGACCCAGTACTTC.